This TCR beta chain was identified in a study of T cells in localized non-small cell lung cancer. General study findings and limits: An association was observed between higher blood T cell density and longer overall survival.

Concerning this clone itself: What it binds is not known.

The junction had 10 bases not matched to a gene; V was cut back by 0 bases and J by 2 bases. The CDR3 runs 18 residues. Germline V gene lookup returns CDR1 SEHNR and CDR2 FQNEAQ (reference sequence). Profiled with immunoSEQ multiplex PCR; TCRdb holds only in-frame clones, not every one. Of roughly 39,000 clones in the sample, 90% to 95% are singletons; the top ten hold roughly a tenth. The material was PBMCs, obtained before any cancer treatment. The chain combines TRBV7-9 with TRBJ1-2; 9 nucleotides match TRBD1. The clonotype was recovered from a woman between 35 and 70 years old with stage II lung adenocarcinoma. The CDR3 nucleotides read TGTGCCAGCAGCTTAGCTAACCGGGACAGGGCCGCCAACTATGGCTACACCTTC. It translates to CASSLANRDRAANYGYTF.